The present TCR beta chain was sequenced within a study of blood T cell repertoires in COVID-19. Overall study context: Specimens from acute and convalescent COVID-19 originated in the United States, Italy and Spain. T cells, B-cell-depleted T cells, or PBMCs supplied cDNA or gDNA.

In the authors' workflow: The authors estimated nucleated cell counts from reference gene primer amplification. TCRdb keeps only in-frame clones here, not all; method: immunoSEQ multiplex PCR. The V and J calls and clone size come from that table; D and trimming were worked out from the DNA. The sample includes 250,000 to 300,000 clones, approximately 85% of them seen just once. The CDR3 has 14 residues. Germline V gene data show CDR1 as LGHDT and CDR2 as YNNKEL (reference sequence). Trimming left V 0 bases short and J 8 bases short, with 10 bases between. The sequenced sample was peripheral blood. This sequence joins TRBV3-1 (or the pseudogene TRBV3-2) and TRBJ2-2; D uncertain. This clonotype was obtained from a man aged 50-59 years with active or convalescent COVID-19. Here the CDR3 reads CASSQESSAGELFF. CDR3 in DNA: TGTGCCAGCAGCCAAGAATCCAGCGCGGGGGAGCTGTTTTTT.